Below are 17 T cell receptor beta chains sequenced from a single sample in a study of T cells in Graves' hyperthyroidism and ophthalmopathy. Amplification yielded TCR beta CDR3 regions, with RNA transcripts as the source. The HTBI set primed first-round TCR CDR3 RT-PCR. TCRdb reprocessed the multiplex PCR reads via MiXCR and lists one record per CDR3 protein. The data hold 600,000 or so distinct CDR3 sequences, with 13% to 15% observed a single time. Sequenced input: blood. The source is a woman aged 45-65 years with Graves' ophthalmopathy.

This clonotype came up many times. This chain uses TRBV20-1 with TRBJ2-1, with D unresolved. The CDR3 is 13 residues long. Per the germline V gene, CDR1 is DFQATT and CDR2 is SNEGSKA (reference sequence). Trimming stripped 3 bases from V and 0 bases from J, with 6 bases between. CDR3: CSASGYSYNEQFF. The DNA of the CDR3 is TGCAGTGCTAGCGGATACTCCTACAATGAGCAGTTCTTC.

This clonotype was seen ten or more times. The rearrangement uses TRBV12-3 or TRBV12-4 and TRBJ2-7, with 7 nucleotides matching TRBD1. V lost 3 bases to trimming and J lost 0 bases; unmatched junction nucleotides: 5. This CDR3 is 15 amino acids long. This chain's CDR3 is CASSFGDRASYEQYF. For the CDR3, the DNA is TGTGCCAGCAGTTTTGGAGACAGGGCCTCCTACGAGCAGTACTTC.

This clonotype was recorded a few times. The chain carries TRBV28 and TRBJ2-5; D may be TRBD1 (7 bases). The CDR3 extends over 11 amino acids. Germline V CDR1 and CDR2: MDHEN, SYDVKM. The V gene lost 4 bases and the J gene lost 12 bases, with 12 bases spanning the gap. The CDR3 loop is CASSSTGRKYF. In DNA form, the CDR3 reads TGTGCCAGCAGTTCGACAGGGAGGAAGTACTTC. Variable domain in full (rest from reference TRBV28 and TRBJ2-5): DVKVTQSSRYLVKRTGEKVFLECVQDMDHENMFWYRQDPGLGLRLIYFSYDVKMKEKGDIPEGYSVSREKKERFSLILESASTNQTSMYLCASSSTGRKYFGPGTRLLVL.

This clonotype appeared many times. The chain links TRBV7-9 to TRBJ2-1; 7 bases align to TRBD2. Germline CDR1 reads SEHNR; CDR2 reads FQNEAQ (reference sequence). Unmatched junction bases numbered 18, after V lost 3 bases and J lost 10 bases. CDR3 size: 17 residues. As DNA, the CDR3 is TGTGCCAGCAGCTTTCGGCCCCTAGCGGCCTGGGGCGGGGAGCAGTTCTTC. This encodes CASSFRPLAAWGGEQFF.

The chain combines TRBV28 with TRBJ1-1; D gene unclear. From germline, CDR1 is MDHEN and CDR2 SYDVKM. This CDR3 has 12 amino acids. Trimming removed 8 bases at V and 2 bases at J, with 9 bases between. In DNA form, the CDR3 reads TGTGCCAGCCGAATTAGAAACACTGAAGCTTTCTTT. Its translation is CASRIRNTEAFF. Drawing the rest from reference TRBV28 and TRBJ1-1, the complete variable domain is DVKVTQSSRYLVKRTGEKVFLECVQDMDHENMFWYRQDPGLGLRLIYFSYDVKMKEKGDIPEGYSVSREKKERFSLILESASTNQTSMYLCASRIRNTEAFFGQGTRLTVV.

This clonotype was detected ten times or more. The chain has TRBV20-1 and TRBJ2-5, with TRBD2 identical over 12 bases. CDR3 length: 18 residues. Germline CDR1 and CDR2: DFQATT and SNEGSKA (reference sequence). The ends lost 4 bases at V and 2 bases at J; junction bases unmatched: 14. The CDR3 is CSATKYPGLAGGQETQYF. The CDR3 DNA is TGCAGTGCTACTAAATACCCGGGACTAGCGGGCGGACAAGAGACCCAGTACTTC.

This clonotype was observed many times. The chain uses TRBV5-1 and TRBJ2-1; 12 bases match TRBD2. V was clipped by 5 bases and J by 10 bases; unmatched bases: 4. The CDR3 consists of 13 residues. Germline CDR1 is SGHRS and CDR2 is YFSETQ. The CDR3: CASRNGLAGEQFF. The CDR3 bases are TGCGCCAGCAGAAACGGACTAGCGGGAGAGCAGTTCTTC. Using reference TRBV5-1 and TRBJ2-1 for the parts outside the CDR3, the full variable domain is KAGVTQTPRYLIKTRGQQVTLSCSPISGHRSVSWYQQTPGQGLQFLFEYFSETQRNKGNFPGRFSGRQFSNSRSEMNVSTLELGDSALYLCASRNGLAGEQFFGPGTRLTVL.

The chain recombines TRBV7-6 with TRBJ1-4, with D tentatively TRBD1 (5 bases). The CDR3 contains 16 residues. Between the trimmed V and J ends, which lost 1 base and 8 bases, there was a span of 17 bases. Germline lookup yields CDR1 SGHVS and CDR2 FNYEAQ. CDR3 nucleotide sequence: TGTGCCAGCAGCTTAGAGGTGATGGGGCTTCAGGAAAAACTGTTTTTT. Its protein product is CASSLEVMGLQEKLFF.

This clonotype was seen a handful of times. The chain recombines TRBV24-1 with TRBJ2-5, with D perhaps TRBD1 or TRBD2 (5 bases each). This CDR3 has 16 amino acids. Per germline, CDR1 KGHDR and CDR2 SFDVKD. Trimming removed 5 bases at V and 3 bases at J, with 18 bases between. Here the CDR3 DNA reads TGTGCCACCAGTGGGGGACCAGGGAAAGATAAAGAGACCCAGTACTTC. Translating it yields CATSGGPGKDKETQYF.

As regards this clonotype: This sequence may be a read error, since a much larger clone differs from it by one base. V gene TRBV19 combines with J gene TRBJ1-4; D is unresolved. This CDR3 region has 12 residues. Germline CDR1 reads LNHDA; CDR2 reads SQIVND (reference sequence). CDR3 DNA sequence: TGTGCCACAAAGGACTGGAATGGAAAACTGTTTTTT. It specifies CATKDWNGKLFF.

This clonotype came up a few times. The genes are TRBV6-4 and TRBJ2-1; unclear D gene. Trimming pared 3 bases from V and 5 bases from J, leaving 8 bases between. Germline V gene lookup returns CDR1 MRHNA and CDR2 SNTAGT. The CDR3 covers 13 residues. This CDR3 is CASSEWQNNEQFF. DNA for the CDR3: TGTGCCAGCAGTGAGTGGCAGAACAATGAGCAGTTCTTC.

Ten or more counts support this clonotype. The chain uses TRBV24-1 and TRBJ2-2, with D unresolved. The CDR3 spans 14 residues. Germline V gene data show CDR1 as KGHDR and CDR2 as SFDVKD. Trimming took 4 bases from V and 4 from J, leaving 9 bases between them. The chain's CDR3 is CATSDPSSTGELFF. As DNA, the CDR3 is TGTGCCACCAGTGACCCAAGTAGCACCGGGGAGCTGTTTTTT.

This clonotype was seen at least ten times. Mismatch with germline at one junction end may stem from a read error. The rearrangement uses TRBV4-3 and TRBJ1-1, with D unresolved. The length of the CDR3 is 13 residues. The germline CDR1 and CDR2 sequences are LGHNA and YSLEER. The CDR3 sequence is CASSQDGDTEAFF. The CDR3 bases are TGTGCCAGCAGCCAAGACGGGGACACTGAAGCTTTCTTT.

The chain is built from TRBV7-3 and TRBJ2-1; 13 bases align to TRBD2. V lost 4 bases and J lost 8; bases outside the gene matches: 5. This CDR3 is built from 15 residues. Germline V gene sequence: CDR1 SGHTA, CDR2 FQGTGA. The CDR3 loop is CASSSRLAGGDEQFF. The CDR3 DNA sequence: TGTGCCAGCAGCTCCCGACTAGCGGGAGGTGATGAGCAGTTCTTC.

This clonotype has only one observation. The chain employs TRBV6-2 or TRBV6-3 and TRBJ1-3, with D unclear. V was shortened by 5 bases and J by 0 bases, with 14 bases between the two germline ends. The germline CDR1 and CDR2 sequences are MNHEY and SVGEGT. The CDR3 runs to 16 residues. In nucleotides, the CDR3 is TGTGCCAGCAGTCCGGTCGAGGGCTACTCTGGAAACACCATATATTTT. Translating gives CASSPVEGYSGNTIYF.

Turning to this clonotype: A much more abundant neighbour one base away suggests this may be a read error. The rearrangement links TRBV12-3 or TRBV12-4 to TRBJ2-1, with 12 positions matching TRBD2. The V gene end was trimmed by 8 bases and the J gene end by 12 bases; junction bases not matched to a gene: 11. The CDR3 consists of 14 residues. Here the CDR3 reads CASDRLAGAKGQFF. Written as DNA, the CDR3 is TGTGCCAGCGATCGACTAGCGGGAGCCAAGGGGCAGTTCTTC.

The chain couples TRBV5-1 to TRBJ2-5, with D perhaps matching TRBD1 (5 bases). Per the germline V gene, CDR1 is SGHRS and CDR2 is YFSETQ. Trimming removed 0 bases at V and 1 base at J, with 16 bases between. The CDR3 length is 17 residues. This CDR3 reads CASSLALQGPLQETQYF. CDR3 DNA sequence: TGCGCCAGCAGCTTGGCGCTGCAGGGTCCCCTCCAAGAGACCCAGTACTTC.